This TCR beta chain is drawn from a study of neurological immune-mediated disorders. The table lists this clonotype with many counts. No antigen is known for it. Notes on the study in general: Multiple sclerosis was found to have the least TCR clonal expansion, below healthy controls, and HTLV-1-associated myelopathy the most.

The germline V and J ends were trimmed by 2 bases and 0 bases, with 14 bases remaining between them. CDR1 is MGHRA, CDR2 YSYEKL, per germline. The CDR3 is made up of 18 amino acids. The making of cDNA relied on 5'RACE with 10-nucleotide random UMIs. TCRdb called the 5' RACE reads again in MiXCR, with one record for every CDR3 protein. The table includes 50,000 or so distinct CDR3 sequences, under 13% detected once. Sequencing was carried out using PBMCs. The V and J genes are TRBV4-1 and TRBJ2-6, with D unclear. This clonotype was obtained from a woman in her thirties or forties with HTLV-1-associated myelopathy (HAM/TSP). Here the CDR3 reads CASSQTRAPLSGANVLTF. CDR3 DNA sequence: TGCGCCAGCAGCCAAACCCGGGCCCCCCTCTCTGGGGCCAACGTCCTGACTTTC.